Listed here are 20 T cell receptor beta chains from one sample, sequenced in a study of blood T cell repertoires in COVID-19 (TCRdb year 2020). The library was generated by the immunoSEQ multiplex PCR assay. This is the immuneACCESS table as TCRdb keeps it, with only in-frame sequences that have V and J called. A part of the clones is gone; compared with another copy, unresolved V genes explain less than half, and the rest is unexplained. The sample table lists 250,000 to 350,000 clones, about 91% of them with a count of one. Together, the top ten hold over 6% of the sample. Source material: peripheral blood. Source of these receptors: a young woman who had recovered from COVID-19.

The chain uses TRBV3-1 (or the pseudogene TRBV3-2) and TRBJ1-2, with 8 bases that match TRBD1. CDR1 is LGHDT and CDR2 is YNNKEL in the germline V gene (reference sequence). CDR3 size: 15 residues. The junction had 7 bases not matched to a gene; V was cut back by 1 base and J by 6 bases. Here the CDR3 reads CASSQGRTGWHGYTF. In nucleotides, the CDR3 is TGTGCCAGCAGCCAAGGAAGGACAGGGTGGCATGGCTACACCTTC.

With regard to this clone: This sample includes further DNA sequences coding for the same CDR3. CDR3 DNA sequence: TGTGCCAGCAGCTTTCAGGGGTCGGATGGCTACACCTTC. Residues: CASSFQGSDGYTF. The V and J genes are TRBV5-4 and TRBJ1-2; D is perhaps TRBD1 (6 bases). This CDR3 is 13 amino acids long. In germline, CDR1 is SGHNT, CDR2 YYREEE (reference sequence). V was cut by 2 bases and J by 6 bases, with 11 bases left in between.

This chain uses TRBV13 with TRBJ2-7, with 7 positions matching TRBD1. The CDR3 covers 15 residues. The V gene end was trimmed by 5 bases and the J gene end by 7 bases; junction bases not matched to a gene: 14. Germline V lookup: CDR1 PRHDT, CDR2 FYEKMQ (reference sequence). CDR3 in DNA: TGTGCCAGCAGCCGTTCCGGGACAGTGGTCCGGGAGCAGTACTTC. Protein product: CASSRSGTVVREQYF.

This clone was detected once. The chain carries TRBV7-2 and TRBJ1-4, with no clear D. The germline CDR1 and CDR2 sequences are SGHTA and FQGNSA. The CDR3 contains 14 residues. V lost 3 bases to trimming and J lost 12 bases, with 17 bases between them. CDR3 in DNA: TGTGCCAGCAGCTTGGATAAACTAATGAATGAACTGTTTTTT. It yields the protein CASSLDKLMNELFF. Filled out from reference TRBV7-2 and TRBJ1-4, the complete variable domain reads GAGVSQSPSNKVTEKGKDVELRCDPISGHTALYWYRQSLGQGLEFLIYFQGNSAPDKSGLPSDRFSAERTGGSVSTLTIQRTQQEDSAVYLCASSLDKLMNELFFGSGTQLSVL.

This chain joins TRBV6-5 and TRBJ1-4, with 7 nucleotides matching TRBD1. Looked up from germline, CDR1 is MNHEY and CDR2 is SVGAGI. The CDR3 spans 13 residues. V dropped 11 bases and J dropped 4; count of bases not matched to a gene: 7. The CDR3 region is CALSTGINEKLFF. The CDR3 DNA reads TGTGCCCTATCGACAGGGATTAATGAAAAACTGTTTTTT.

Comment on this clone: Other nucleotide sequences in the sample specify the same CDR3. The rearrangement joins TRBV28 to TRBJ1-2, with TRBD1 identical over 9 bases. The CDR3 is made up of 13 amino acids. Trimming cost V 4 bases and J 6 bases; bases outside gene matches: 3. Germline CDR1 reads MDHEN; CDR2 reads SYDVKM. The CDR3 here is CASSSGTGNGYTF. CDR3 sequence (DNA): TGTGCCAGCAGTTCTGGGACAGGGAATGGCTACACCTTC.

The rearrangement links TRBV4-3 to TRBJ2-1, with 10 positions matching TRBD2. V trimming: 3 bases; J trimming: 6 bases; junction bases outside the gene matches: 11. Germline V gene data show CDR1 as LGHNA and CDR2 as YSLEER. There are 17 residues in the CDR3. The CDR3 loop reads CASSQASGGAISNEQFF. The CDR3 DNA is TGCGCCAGCAGCCAGGCAAGCGGGGGGGCCATAAGCAATGAGCAGTTCTTC.

This sequence joins TRBV28 and TRBJ1-5; a possible D gene is TRBD1 (5 bases). The germline V and J ends were trimmed by 5 bases and 1 base, with 15 bases remaining between them. The CDR3 is made up of 16 amino acids. Germline V CDR1 and CDR2: MDHEN, SYDVKM. CDR3: CASSSGGTMSNQPQHF. CDR3 coding DNA: TGTGCCAGCAGTAGCGGGGGAACCATGAGCAATCAGCCCCAGCATTTT.

The count of this clone is one. V gene TRBV19 combines with J gene TRBJ1-2, with TRBD1 matching over 8 bases. With 7 bases clipped from V and 0 bases from J, the junction kept 7 bases outside the gene matches. The CDR3 contains 15 residues. Germline CDR1 reads LNHDA; CDR2 reads SQIVND (reference sequence). The CDR3 spells CASTPWTGTNYGYTF. In DNA, the CDR3 is TGTGCCAGTACCCCGTGGACAGGGACTAACTATGGCTACACCTTC. Based on the CDR3 plus reference TRBV19 and TRBJ1-2, the full variable domain is DGGITQSPKYLFRKEGQNVTLSCEQNLNHDAMYWYRQDPGQGLRLIYYSQIVNDFQKGDIAEGYSVSREKKESFPLTVTSAQKNPTAFYLCASTPWTGTNYGYTFGSGTRLTVV.

The rearrangement joins TRBV28 to TRBJ2-2, with TRBD2 matching 10 bases. The CDR3 covers 17 residues. V trimming: 5 bases; J trimming: 6 bases; junction bases outside the gene matches: 12. Looked up from germline, CDR1 is MDHEN and CDR2 is SYDVKM. This CDR3 is CASSPSTSGGASGELFF. Here the CDR3 DNA reads TGTGCCAGCAGTCCCTCCACGAGCGGGGGGGCCTCCGGGGAGCTGTTTTTT. Supplemented by reference TRBV28 and TRBJ2-2, the full variable domain reads DVKVTQSSRYLVKRTGEKVFLECVQDMDHENMFWYRQDPGLGLRLIYFSYDVKMKEKGDIPEGYSVSREKKERFSLILESASTNQTSMYLCASSPSTSGGASGELFFGEGSRLTVL.

The V call is TRBV11-3, the J call TRBJ2-3, with D perhaps TRBD2 (5 bases). Per germline, CDR1 SGHNT and CDR2 YENEEA. The CDR3 contains 14 residues. V was trimmed by 6 bases and J by 4 bases, leaving 14 bases between them. The CDR3 bases are TGTGCCAGCAGTCTTGTAGGGCGGGCAGATACGCAGTATTTT. It specifies CASSLVGRADTQYF.

Concerning this clone: The conserved phenylalanine or tryptophan is not found at the CDR3 terminus, so this likely reflects a read error. No DNA is shown, since the ends of the CDR3 on it are uncertain; the CDR3 is the one TCRdb lists. The chain joins TRBV15 to TRBJ1-6. The V gene's germline CDR1 is LNHNV and CDR2 YYDKDF (reference sequence). The CDR3 length is 9 residues, termini included. CDR3 sequence reads: CATSRPKAG.

This clone was seen a handful of times. This sequence joins TRBV10-3 and TRBJ1-5; 7 positions agree with TRBD1. The CDR3 length is 16 residues. The junction had 12 bases not matched to a gene; V was cut back by 10 bases and J by 0 bases. The germline gives CDR1 ENHRY, CDR2 SYGVKD. Here the CDR3 reads CATKSRTGDSNQPQHF. CDR3 nucleotide sequence: TGTGCCACTAAATCTCGGACAGGTGATAGCAATCAGCCCCAGCATTTT.

The chain combines TRBV15 with TRBJ2-3; 12 bases align to TRBD1. Trimming cost V 5 bases and J 2 bases; bases outside gene matches: 14. The CDR3 totals 19 residues. CDR1 and CDR2 from the germline V gene are LNHNV and YYDKDF (reference sequence). The CDR3: CATSLPGQGAAGLTDTQYF. The CDR3 DNA sequence: TGTGCCACCAGCCTTCCGGGACAGGGGGCGGCGGGGCTCACAGATACGCAGTATTTT.

The V gene is TRBV18, the J gene TRBJ2-5; 14 bases are shared with TRBD2. The CDR3 contains 17 residues. Germline V gene sequence: CDR1 KGHSH, CDR2 LQKENI. Unmatched junction bases numbered 8, after V lost 3 bases and J lost 5 bases. CDR3: CASSPGTSGGTWETQYF. CDR3 nucleotides: TGTGCCAGCTCACCCGGGACTAGCGGGGGTACCTGGGAGACCCAGTACTTC.

The CDR3 coding sequence is TGTGCCAGCAGCTTAGGGCTAGCGGGGATATACAATGAGCAGTTCTTC. This encodes CASSLGLAGIYNEQFF. The chain has TRBV7-9 and TRBJ2-1; 9 bases line up with TRBD2. The CDR3 consists of 16 residues. V lost 1 base to trimming and J lost 4 bases; unmatched junction nucleotides: 5. In germline, CDR1 is SEHNR, CDR2 FQNEAQ (reference sequence).

The chain carries TRBV6-1 and TRBJ2-3, with TRBD2 matching over 16 bases. In germline, CDR1 is MNHNS, CDR2 SASEGT. Trimming cost V 4 bases and J 1 base; bases outside gene matches: 5. The CDR3 totals 18 residues. CDR3 residues: CASSVGTSGGVGTDTQYF. CDR3 nucleotide sequence: TGTGCCAGCAGTGTCGGGACTAGCGGGGGGGTTGGCACAGATACGCAGTATTTT.

V gene TRBV5-1 combines with J gene TRBJ1-3; TRBD1 matches at 8 bases. With 4 bases clipped from V and 0 bases from J, the junction kept 9 bases outside the gene matches. This CDR3 spans 17 amino acids. Looked up from germline, CDR1 is SGHRS and CDR2 is YFSETQ. The CDR3 region is CASSRWDRPSSGNTIYF. CDR3 DNA: TGCGCCAGCAGCCGATGGGACAGGCCAAGCTCTGGAAACACCATATATTTT. The entire variable domain, with the rest obtained from reference TRBV5-1 and TRBJ1-3, is as follows: KAGVTQTPRYLIKTRGQQVTLSCSPISGHRSVSWYQQTPGQGLQFLFEYFSETQRNKGNFPGRFSGRQFSNSRSEMNVSTLELGDSALYLCASSRWDRPSSGNTIYFGEGSWLTVV.

Worth noting for this clone: The same CDR3 arises from other DNA sequences in this sample as well. J is TRBJ1-2 and V is TRBV18; D possibly corresponds to TRBD1 (6 bases). CDR3 length equals 13 residues. V lost 6 bases and J 2 bases, leaving 10 bases between the germline ends. Per the germline V gene, CDR1 is KGHSH and CDR2 is LQKENI. The CDR3 bases are TGTGCCAGCTCTCCGGACAGAAACTATGGCTACACCTTC. Translating gives CASSPDRNYGYTF.

The CDR3 bases are TGTGCCAGCAGCAAGCGGGGGGGCCACTCTAGTGAGCAGTTCTTC. Its protein product is CASSKRGGHSSEQFF. The genes are TRBV14 and TRBJ2-1, with 10 bases lining up with TRBD2. CDR1 is SGHDN, CDR2 FVKESK, per germline. This CDR3 has 15 amino acids. Trimming removed 5 bases from V and 9 bases from J; junction bases left unmatched: 10.